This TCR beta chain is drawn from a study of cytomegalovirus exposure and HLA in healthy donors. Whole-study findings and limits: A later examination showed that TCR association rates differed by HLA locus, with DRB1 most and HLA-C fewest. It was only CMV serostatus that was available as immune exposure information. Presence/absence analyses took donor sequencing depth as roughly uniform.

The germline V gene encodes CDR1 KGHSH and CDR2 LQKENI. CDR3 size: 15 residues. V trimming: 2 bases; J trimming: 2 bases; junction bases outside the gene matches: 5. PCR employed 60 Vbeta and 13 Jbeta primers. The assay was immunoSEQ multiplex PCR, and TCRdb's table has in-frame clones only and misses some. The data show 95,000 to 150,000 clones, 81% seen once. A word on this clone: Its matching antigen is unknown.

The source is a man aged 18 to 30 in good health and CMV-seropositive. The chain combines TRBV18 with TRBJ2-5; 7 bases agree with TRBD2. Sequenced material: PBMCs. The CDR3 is CASSPGDYLQETQYF. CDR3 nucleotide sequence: TGTGCCAGCTCACCAGGGGACTATTTACAAGAGACCCAGTACTTC.